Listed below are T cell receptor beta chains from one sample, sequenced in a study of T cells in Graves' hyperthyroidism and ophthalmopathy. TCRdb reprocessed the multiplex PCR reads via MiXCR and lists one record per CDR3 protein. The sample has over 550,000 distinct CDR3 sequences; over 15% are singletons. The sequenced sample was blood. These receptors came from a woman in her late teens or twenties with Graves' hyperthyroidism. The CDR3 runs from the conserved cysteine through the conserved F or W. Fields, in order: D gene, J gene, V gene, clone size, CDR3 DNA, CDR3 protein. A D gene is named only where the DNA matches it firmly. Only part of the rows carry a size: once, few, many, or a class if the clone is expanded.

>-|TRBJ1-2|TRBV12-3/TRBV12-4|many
TGTGCCAGCAGCCTCACCCCCCCGGGGGACAAAGGCTATGGCTACACCTTC
CASSLTPPGDKGYGYTF
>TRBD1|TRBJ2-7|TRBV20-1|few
TGCAGTGCTGACAGGGGGCTCGAGCAGTACTTC
CSADRGLEQYF
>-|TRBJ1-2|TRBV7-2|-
TGTGCCAGCAGCTTAGTTCCAGGGAACTATAGCTACACCTTC
CASSLVPGNYSYTF
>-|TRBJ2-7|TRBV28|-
TGTGCCAGCAGTTCCGGGACGCGCGAGCAGTACTTC
CASSSGTREQYF
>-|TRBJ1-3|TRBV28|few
TGTGCCAGCAGTTTAACCCCTAAGCACCCCATTTCTGGAAACACCATATATTTT
CASSLTPKHPISGNTIYF
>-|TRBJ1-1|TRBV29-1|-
TGCAGCGTTGGGGGCTTCTTGGGCAACACTGAAGCTTTCTTT
CSVGGFLGNTEAFF
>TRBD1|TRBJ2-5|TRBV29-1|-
TGCAGCGTTTCACAGGGGGGCGAGACCCAGTACTTC
CSVSQGGETQYF
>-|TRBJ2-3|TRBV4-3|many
TGCGCCAGCAGCCACCAGGGAGATACGCAGTATTTT
CASSHQGDTQYF
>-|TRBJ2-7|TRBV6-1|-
TGTGCCAGCAGTGAAGAGGCGGGAGACAGGGGCGAGCAGTACTTC
CASSEEAGDRGEQYF
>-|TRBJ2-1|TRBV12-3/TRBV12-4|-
TGTGCCAGCAGTGGGGGCTTTGAGCAGTTCTTC
CASSGGFEQFF
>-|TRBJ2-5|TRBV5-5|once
TGTGCCAGCAGCTGGGGTCTTGGGGAGACCCAGTACTTC
CASSWGLGETQYF
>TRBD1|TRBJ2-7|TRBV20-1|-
TGCAGTGCTAGGGTCACAGGGGGGACCTACGAGCAGTACTTC
CSARVTGGTYEQYF
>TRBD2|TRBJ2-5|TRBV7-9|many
TGTGCCAGCAGCCCTCCCGGGGGGGTTGGGACCCAGTACTTC
CASSPPGGVGTQYF
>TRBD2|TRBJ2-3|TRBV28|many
TGTGCCAGCAGCCTAGCGGGAGTCCGTGGAGATACGCAGTATTTT
CASSLAGVRGDTQYF
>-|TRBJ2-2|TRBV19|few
TGTGCCAGTAGTATAGGGCCTACCGCGAACACCGGGGAGCTGTTTTTT
CASSIGPTANTGELFF
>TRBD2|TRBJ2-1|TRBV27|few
TGTGCCAGCAGTTTAAGGGGTCGGGGGGTGGGACTAGCGGGAGGACGCAATGAGCAGTTCTTC
CASSLRGRGVGLAGGRNEQFF
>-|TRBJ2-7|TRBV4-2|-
TGTGCCAGCAGCCAAGGACGGGGGACCTACGAGCAGTACTTC
CASSQGRGTYEQYF
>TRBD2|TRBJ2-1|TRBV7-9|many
TGTGCCAGCAGCGCCTGGACTAGCGCTGACAATGAGCAGTTCTTC
CASSAWTSADNEQFF
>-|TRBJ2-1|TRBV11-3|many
TGTGCCAGCAGTAAGGCCCGGGGGCTCAATGAGCAGTTCTTC
CASSKARGLNEQFF
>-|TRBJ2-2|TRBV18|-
TGTGCCAGCTCGCCAGGACCGCTCGCGAACACCGGGGAGCTGTTTTTT
CASSPGPLANTGELFF
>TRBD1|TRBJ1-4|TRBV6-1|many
TGTGCCAGCAGTCATAAAGGAGGGACAGGGGGCGAAAAACTGTTTTTT
CASSHKGGTGGEKLFF
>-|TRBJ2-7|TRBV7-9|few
TGTGCCAGCAGCTCCCCGGTAGCGCTCTCCTACGAGCAGTACTTC
CASSSPVALSYEQYF
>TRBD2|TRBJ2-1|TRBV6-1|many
TGTGCCAGCAGTTCCTCGGGACTAGCGGGGGGGAGCTCCTACAATGAGCAGTTCTTC
CASSSSGLAGGSSYNEQFF
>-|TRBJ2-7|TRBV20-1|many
TGCAGTGCTAGCGAGGTTACGGGGAACGAGCAGTACTTC
CSASEVTGNEQYF
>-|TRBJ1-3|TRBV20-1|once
TGCGCTGGGAGGGAGGGTGGCTCTGGAAACACCATATATTTT
CAGREGGSGNTIYF
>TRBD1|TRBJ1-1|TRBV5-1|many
TGCGCCAGCAGCGGGGACAGCTCGAACACTGAAGCTTTCTTT
CASSGDSSNTEAFF
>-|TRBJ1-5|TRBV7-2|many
TGTGCCAGCAGCTTATATGGCGAGGGGAATCAGCCCCAGCATTTT
CASSLYGEGNQPQHF
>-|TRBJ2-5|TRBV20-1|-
TGCAGTGCTAGCGGGATTCAGGGGCGTGAGACCCAGTACTTC
CSASGIQGRETQYF
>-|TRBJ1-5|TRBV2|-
TGTGCCAGCAGTGAGAGCCTCCTAAATCAGCCCCAGCATTTT
CASSESLLNQPQHF
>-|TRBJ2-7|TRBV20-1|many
TGCAGTGCTAGAGATGCGGATGGGGGCTCGAGATCCTACGAGCAGTACTTC
CSARDADGGSRSYEQYF
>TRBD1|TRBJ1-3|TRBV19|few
TGTGCCAGTAGTATTGGAGGACAGGGGGCGGACACCATATATTTT
CASSIGGQGADTIYF
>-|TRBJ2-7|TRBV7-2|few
TGTGCCAGCAGCCCCAGGGATTCCGAGGAGCAGTACTTC
CASSPRDSEEQYF
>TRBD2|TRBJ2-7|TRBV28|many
TGTGCCAGCAGTTTACTGCCTAGCGGGAGGCCGTCGTCCTACGAGCAGTACTTC
CASSLLPSGRPSSYEQYF
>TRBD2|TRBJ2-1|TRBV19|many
TGTGCCAGTAGCCGACTAGCGGAGAGCGATGAGCAGTTCTTC
CASSRLAESDEQFF
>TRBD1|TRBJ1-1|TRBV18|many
TGTGCCAGCTCACCCCCGGACAGGGTAGCTTTCTTT
CASSPPDRVAFF